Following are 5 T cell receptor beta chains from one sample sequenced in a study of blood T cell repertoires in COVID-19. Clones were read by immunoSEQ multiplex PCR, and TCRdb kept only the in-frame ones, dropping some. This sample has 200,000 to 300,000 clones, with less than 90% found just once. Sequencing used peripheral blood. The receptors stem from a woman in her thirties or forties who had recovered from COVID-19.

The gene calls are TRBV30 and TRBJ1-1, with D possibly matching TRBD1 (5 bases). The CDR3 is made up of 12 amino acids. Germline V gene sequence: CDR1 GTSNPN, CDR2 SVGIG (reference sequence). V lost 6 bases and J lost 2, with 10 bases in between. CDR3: CACSGFNTEAFF. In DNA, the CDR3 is TGTGCCTGTTCAGGGTTTAACACTGAAGCTTTCTTT.

Written as DNA, the CDR3 is TGCAGCGTAGGGGGCCCCACTGAAGCTTTCTTT. It specifies CSVGGPTEAFF. V is TRBV29-1 and J is TRBJ1-1, with TRBD1 matching over 7 bases. The V and J ends lost 6 bases and 4 bases, in that order; junction bases with no gene match: 2. The CDR3 spans 11 residues. In germline, CDR1 is SQVTM, CDR2 ANQGSEA.

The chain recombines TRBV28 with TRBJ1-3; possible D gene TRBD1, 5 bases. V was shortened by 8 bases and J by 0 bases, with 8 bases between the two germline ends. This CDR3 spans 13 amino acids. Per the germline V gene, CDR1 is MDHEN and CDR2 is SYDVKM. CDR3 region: CASLDSSGNTIYF. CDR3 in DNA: TGTGCCAGCCTCGACAGCTCTGGAAACACCATATATTTT.

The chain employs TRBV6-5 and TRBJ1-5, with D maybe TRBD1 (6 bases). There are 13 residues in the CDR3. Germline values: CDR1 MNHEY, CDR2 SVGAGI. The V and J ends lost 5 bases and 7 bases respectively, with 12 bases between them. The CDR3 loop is CASSPQGKQPQHF. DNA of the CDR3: TGTGCCAGCAGTCCTCAGGGGAAACAGCCCCAGCATTTT.

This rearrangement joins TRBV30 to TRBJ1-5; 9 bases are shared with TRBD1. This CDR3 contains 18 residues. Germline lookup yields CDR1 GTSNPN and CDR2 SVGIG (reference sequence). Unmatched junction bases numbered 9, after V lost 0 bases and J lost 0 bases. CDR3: CAWSVDRGNGYSNQPQHF. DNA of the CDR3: TGTGCCTGGAGTGTAGACAGGGGGAATGGTTATAGCAATCAGCCCCAGCATTTT.